A selection of T cell receptor beta chains follows, all from one sample in a study of T-cell memory formation after mild COVID-19. TCRdb redid the calling of the 5' RACE reads with MiXCR, one entry per CDR3 protein. The sample carries roughly 51,000 distinct CDR3 sequences, about 7.3% recorded once. The sample consisted of PBMCs or a T cell subset sorted from them (not recorded which). The receptors shown here come from a man aged 18 to 30 who had mild COVID-19 (a few samples of this study predate the infection). Cell type and time point are not known. Both conserved end residues are part of each CDR3. A D gene is named only where the DNA matches it firmly. The size of a clone is reported for some rows only, either as once, few or many, or as a class for expanded clones.

TRBV5-1	TRBJ2-7	-	many	CASSLGGAWAYEQYF	TGCGCCAGCAGCTTGGGAGGGGCGTGGGCCTACGAGCAGTACTTC
TRBV20-1	TRBJ1-5	-	few	CSARRGNQPQHF	TGCAGTGCTAGACGAGGAAATCAGCCCCAGCATTTT
TRBV5-5	TRBJ1-1	-	many	CASSLGPPGGTEAFF	TGTGCCAGCAGCTTAGGGCCCCCCGGGGGCACTGAAGCTTTCTTT
TRBV6-5	TRBJ1-1	-	-	CASSYVGGKTEAFF	TGTGCCAGCAGTTACGTGGGGGGAAAGACTGAAGCTTTCTTT
TRBV4-1	TRBJ1-1	-	many	CASSQVDMGFATEAFF	TGCGCCAGCAGCCAAGTGGATATGGGATTCGCCACTGAAGCTTTCTTT
TRBV4-2	TRBJ2-5	-	medium-sized	CASSQDPRETQYF	TGTGCCAGCAGCCAAGATCCGAGGGAGACCCAGTACTTC
TRBV10-1	TRBJ2-7	-	-	CASSELGTYEQYF	TGCGCCAGCAGTGAACTAGGCACCTACGAGCAGTACTTC
TRBV15	TRBJ2-1	-	many	CATSRAFSEQFF	TGTGCCACCAGCAGAGCGTTCAGTGAGCAGTTCTTC
TRBV4-3	TRBJ1-6	-	few	CASSRGITDEPLHF	TGCGCCAGCAGCAGGGGAATTACGGACGAACCCCTCCACTTT
TRBV15	TRBJ1-2	-	-	CATSRGGVPNYGYTF	TGTGCCACCAGCAGAGGCGGGGTCCCTAACTATGGCTACACCTTC
TRBV10-2	TRBJ1-1	-	few	CASSEEGFGTEAFF	TGCGCCAGCAGTGAGGAGGGGTTTGGCACTGAAGCTTTCTTT
TRBV3-2	TRBJ1-1	-	few	CASSQGAFF	TGTGCCAGCAGCCAAGGGGCTTTCTTT
TRBV19	TRBJ2-2	TRBD2	-	CASSGGTRNTGELFF	TGTGCCAGCTCGGGGGGGACTCGGAACACCGGGGAGCTGTTTTTT
TRBV6-6	TRBJ2-5	-	few	CASSYQGPHQETQYF	TGTGCCAGCAGTTATCAGGGGCCACACCAAGAGACCCAGTACTTC
TRBV7-3	TRBJ2-1	TRBD1	few	CASSRTHPGTAGYNEQFF	TGTGCCAGCAGCCGAACCCACCCCGGGACAGCCGGTTACAATGAGCAGTTCTTC
TRBV12-3/TRBV12-4	TRBJ2-1	TRBD2	few	CASSPGTSGGPFRQFF	TGTGCCAGCAGTCCCGGGACTAGCGGGGGGCCCTTTCGGCAGTTCTTC
TRBV15	TRBJ2-1	TRBD2	many	CATSRVGGAYNEQFF	TGTGCCACCAGCAGAGTCGGGGGGGCCTACAATGAGCAGTTCTTC
TRBV5-1	TRBJ2-1	-	many	CASSLGAIYNEQFF	TGCGCCAGCAGCTTGGGGGCCATCTACAATGAGCAGTTCTTC
TRBV20-1	TRBJ2-5	-	-	CSASNNNQETQYF	TGCAGTGCTAGTAACAACAACCAAGAGACCCAGTACTTC
TRBV4-3	TRBJ1-4	-	-	CASSQRTGFDEKLFF	TGCGCCAGCAGCCAAAGGACGGGGTTTGATGAAAAACTGTTTTTT
TRBV7-3	TRBJ2-5	-	-	CASSGGPGETQYF	TGTGCCAGCAGCGGGGGGCCGGGTGAGACCCAGTACTTC
TRBV9	TRBJ1-2	TRBD1	few	CASSVGPGQLYGYTF	TGTGCCAGCAGCGTAGGCCCGGGACAGCTCTATGGCTACACCTTC
TRBV15	TRBJ2-1	-	few	CATSRDLADNEQFF	TGTGCCACCAGCAGAGATCTGGCGGACAATGAGCAGTTCTTC
TRBV20-1	TRBJ2-2	-	few	CSAPDVGPNTGELFF	TGCAGTGCCCCTGATGTAGGGCCGAACACCGGGGAGCTGTTTTTT
TRBV29-1	TRBJ1-1	-	many	CSVGGDTEAFF	TGCAGCGTTGGAGGCGACACTGAAGCTTTCTTT
TRBV7-9	TRBJ1-5	-	few	CASSQQGWQPQHF	TGTGCCAGCAGCCAACAAGGATGGCAGCCCCAGCATTTT
TRBV7-9	TRBJ2-5	-	many	CASSHNREAKETQYF	TGTGCCAGCAGCCATAACAGGGAGGCCAAAGAGACCCAGTACTTC
TRBV4-1	TRBJ1-6	-	many	CASSRGTGTEHSPLHF	TGCGCCAGCAGCCGGGGAACCGGGACGGAGCATTCACCCCTCCACTTT
TRBV7-8	TRBJ1-1	-	many	CASSPGGRNTEAFF	TGTGCCAGCAGCCCCGGGGGACGCAACACTGAAGCTTTCTTT
TRBV12-3/TRBV12-4	TRBJ2-6	-	many	CASRLGANVLTF	TGTGCCAGCAGACTTGGGGCCAACGTCCTGACTTTC
TRBV5-1	TRBJ2-1	TRBD1	many	CASSPGGQGAYEQFF	TGCGCCAGCAGCCCCGGAGGACAGGGGGCCTATGAGCAGTTCTTC
TRBV7-3	TRBJ2-1	TRBD2	-	CASRAGGTNEQFF	TGTGCCAGCAGAGCGGGAGGGACGAATGAGCAGTTCTTC
TRBV12-3/TRBV12-4	TRBJ2-5	-	many	CASSSADGETQYF	TGTGCCAGCAGTTCAGCGGACGGTGAGACCCAGTACTTC
TRBV28	TRBJ1-5	-	few	CASWGSNNQPQHF	TGTGCCAGCTGGGGCTCGAACAATCAGCCCCAGCATTTT
TRBV5-1	TRBJ2-4	-	many	CASSLGQGWDIQYF	TGCGCCAGCAGCTTGGGACAAGGGTGGGACATTCAGTACTTC
TRBV10-2	TRBJ2-1	-	many	CASSETDHSLNEQFF	TGCGCCAGCAGTGAAACAGATCATTCGCTGAATGAGCAGTTCTTC
TRBV2	TRBJ1-3	-	few	CASSVNTGGNTIYF	TGTGCCAGCAGTGTTAACACAGGTGGAAACACCATATATTTT
TRBV5-1	TRBJ1-1	TRBD1	-	CASSKEGGTGAPEAFF	TGCGCCAGCAGCAAAGAGGGCGGGACAGGGGCACCCGAAGCTTTCTTT
TRBV5-1	TRBJ2-5	-	-	CASRVDLETQYF	TGCGCCAGCAGGGTTGATTTGGAGACCCAGTACTTC